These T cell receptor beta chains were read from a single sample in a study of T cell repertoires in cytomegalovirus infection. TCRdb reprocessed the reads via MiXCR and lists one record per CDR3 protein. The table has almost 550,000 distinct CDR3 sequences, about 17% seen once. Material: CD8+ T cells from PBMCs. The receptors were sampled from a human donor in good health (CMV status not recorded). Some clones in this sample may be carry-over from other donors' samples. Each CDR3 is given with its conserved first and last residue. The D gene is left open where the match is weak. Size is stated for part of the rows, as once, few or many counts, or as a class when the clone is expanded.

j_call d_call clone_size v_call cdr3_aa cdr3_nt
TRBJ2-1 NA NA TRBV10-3 CAISESVSGLYNEQFF TGTGCCATCAGTGAGTCGGTTAGCGGCTTGTACAATGAGCAGTTCTTC
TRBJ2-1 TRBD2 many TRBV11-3 CASSKLADYNEQFF TGTGCCAGCAGCAAACTAGCGGACTACAATGAGCAGTTCTTC
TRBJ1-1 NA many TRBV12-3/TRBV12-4 CASSDRWTNTEAFF TGTGCCAGCAGTGACAGGTGGACTAACACTGAAGCTTTCTTT
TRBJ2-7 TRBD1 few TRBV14 CASSQGNGDLGQNYEQYF TGTGCCAGCAGCCAAGGGAATGGTGATTTGGGACAGAACTACGAGCAGTACTTC
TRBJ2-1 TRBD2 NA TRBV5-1 CASSEAGVPYNEQFF TGCGCCAGCAGCGAAGCGGGAGTTCCCTACAATGAGCAGTTCTTC
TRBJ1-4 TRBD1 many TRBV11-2 CASSLVGTGSPGDEKLFF TGTGCCAGCAGCTTAGTTGGGACAGGGAGTCCAGGTGATGAAAAACTGTTTTTT
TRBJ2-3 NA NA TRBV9 CASSVPRGEGDTDTQYF TGTGCCAGCAGCGTCCCCCGCGGGGAAGGGGACACAGATACGCAGTATTTT
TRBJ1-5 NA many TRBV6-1 CASSVGVDINQPQHF TGTGCCAGCAGTGTAGGGGTGGACATTAATCAGCCCCAGCATTTT
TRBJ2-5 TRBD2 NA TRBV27 CASSPQRGETQYF TGTGCCAGCAGTCCCCAGCGGGGCGAGACCCAGTACTTC
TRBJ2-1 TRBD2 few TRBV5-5 CASSPTSGHEQFF TGTGCCAGCAGCCCGACTAGCGGCCATGAGCAGTTCTTC
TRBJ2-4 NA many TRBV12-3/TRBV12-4 CASTPRSLVDKNIQYF TGTGCCAGCACCCCAAGAAGTCTCGTGGACAAAAACATTCAGTACTTC
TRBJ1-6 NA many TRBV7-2 CASSLVKLSGSSSPLHF TGTGCCAGCAGCTTAGTTAAATTATCAGGGTCGAGTTCACCCCTCCACTTT
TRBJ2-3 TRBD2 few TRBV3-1 CASSQPGLAVSDTQYF TGTGCCAGCAGCCAACCGGGACTAGCAGTATCAGATACGCAGTATTTT
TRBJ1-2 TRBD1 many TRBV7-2 CASSFDRGGSYGYTF TGTGCCAGCAGCTTCGACAGGGGGGGTAGCTATGGCTACACCTTC
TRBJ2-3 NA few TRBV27 CASSSKPWTPYTDTQYF TGTGCCAGCAGTTCGAAACCCTGGACACCATACACAGATACGCAGTATTTT
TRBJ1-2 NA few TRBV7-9 CASSLAGAARTNYGYTF TGTGCCAGCAGCTTAGCTGGGGCCGCCAGAACTAACTATGGCTACACCTTC
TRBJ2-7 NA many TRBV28 CASSLLQRSYEQYF TGTGCCAGCAGCCTACTCCAGCGATCTTACGAGCAGTACTTC
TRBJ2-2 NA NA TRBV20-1 CSAIFAGLSTGELFF TGCAGTGCTATTTTCGCAGGGTTAAGCACCGGGGAGCTGTTTTTT
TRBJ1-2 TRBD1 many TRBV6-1 CASSAGQGVHYGYTF TGTGCCAGCAGTGCGGGACAGGGTGTACACTATGGCTACACCTTC
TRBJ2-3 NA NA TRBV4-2 CASSQDAPEAEGADTQYF TGTGCCAGCAGCCAAGATGCCCCGGAAGCGGAAGGGGCAGATACGCAGTATTTT
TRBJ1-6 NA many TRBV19 CASSLDRDAEGSPLHF TGTGCCAGTAGTCTCGACCGGGATGCGGAGGGTTCACCCCTCCACTTT
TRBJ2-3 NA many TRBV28 CASSPLGGEADTQYF TGTGCCAGCAGTCCCCTTGGAGGGGAAGCAGATACGCAGTATTTT
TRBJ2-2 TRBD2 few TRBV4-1 CASSQPRGAGGLYTGELFF TGCGCCAGCAGCCAACCCCGTGGGGCGGGGGGTCTATACACCGGGGAGCTGTTTTTT
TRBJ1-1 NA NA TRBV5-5 CASEDMRSTEAFF TGTGCCAGCGAGGACATGCGGAGCACTGAAGCTTTCTTT
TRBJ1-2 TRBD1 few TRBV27 CASSPGGQGYDYGYTF TGTGCCAGCAGTCCAGGTGGACAGGGGTATGACTATGGCTACACCTTC
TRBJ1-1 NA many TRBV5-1 CASSLASEEAFF TGCGCCAGCAGCTTGGCCTCAGAAGAAGCTTTCTTT
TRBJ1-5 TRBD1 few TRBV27 CASSFQGGSQHF TGTGCCAGCAGTTTTCAGGGGGGGTCCCAGCATTTT
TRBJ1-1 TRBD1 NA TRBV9 CASSVADRGRYTEAFF TGTGCCAGCAGCGTAGCGGACAGGGGGCGTTACACTGAAGCTTTCTTT
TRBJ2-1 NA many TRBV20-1 CSARKESSYNEQFF TGCAGTGCTAGGAAGGAGAGCTCCTACAATGAGCAGTTCTTC
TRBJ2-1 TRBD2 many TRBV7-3 CASSSAGGSYNEQFF TGTGCCAGCAGCTCCGCGGGAGGCTCCTACAATGAGCAGTTCTTC
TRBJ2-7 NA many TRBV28 CASRFLRGTSYEQYF TGTGCCAGCAGGTTTTTGAGAGGGACTTCCTACGAGCAGTACTTC
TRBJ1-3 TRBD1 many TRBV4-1 CASSQVPGRGPGNTIYF TGCGCCAGCAGCCAAGTCCCGGGCAGGGGGCCTGGAAACACCATATATTTT
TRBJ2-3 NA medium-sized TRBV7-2 CASRKTPNVGGRSDTQYF TGTGCCAGCAGAAAAACCCCTAACGTGGGAGGCCGGTCAGATACGCAGTATTTT
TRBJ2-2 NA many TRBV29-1 CSVVRADNTGELFF TGCAGCGTTGTTAGGGCCGATAACACCGGGGAGCTGTTTTTT
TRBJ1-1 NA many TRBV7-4 CASSPQGPLNTEAFF TGTGCCAGCAGCCCTCAGGGTCCCCTTAACACTGAAGCTTTCTTT
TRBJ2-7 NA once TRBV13 CASSLWGGYEQYF TGTGCCAGCAGCTTGTGGGGAGGCTACGAGCAGTACTTC
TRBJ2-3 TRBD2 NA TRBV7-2 CASSYQGLAGADTQYF TGTGCAAGCAGCTACCAGGGACTAGCGGGGGCAGATACGCAGTATTTT
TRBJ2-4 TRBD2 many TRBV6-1 CASSSLLREDKNIQYF TGTGCCAGCAGTTCCCTCCTGCGGGAGGACAAAAACATTCAGTACTTC
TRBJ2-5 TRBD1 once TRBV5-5 CASSGTGTAQETQYF TGTGCCAGCAGCGGGACAGGGACAGCCCAAGAGACCCAGTACTTC
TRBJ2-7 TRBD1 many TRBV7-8 CASRSDRDEQYF TGTGCCAGCAGGTCGGACAGGGACGAGCAGTACTTC
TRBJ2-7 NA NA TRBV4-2 CASSQDEGGGSSYEQYF TGTGCCAGCAGCCAAGATGAGGGAGGAGGGAGTTCCTACGAGCAGTACTTC
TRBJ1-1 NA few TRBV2 CASSKTRGRTEAFF TGTGCCAGCAGTAAAACACGGGGACGAACTGAAGCTTTCTTT
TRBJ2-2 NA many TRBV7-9 CASSLGNPGELFF TGTGCCAGCAGCTTAGGGAATCCCGGGGAGCTGTTTTTT
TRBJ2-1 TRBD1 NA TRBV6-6 CASRGQEMISSYNEQFF TGTGCCAGCAGGGGACAGGAAATGATTAGCTCCTACAATGAGCAGTTCTTC
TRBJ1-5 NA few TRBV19 CASTGGAQPQHF TGTGCCAGTACCGGGGGTGCTCAGCCCCAGCATTTT
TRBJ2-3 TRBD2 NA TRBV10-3 CAIAEGLAGPADTQYF TGTGCCATCGCGGAGGGACTAGCGGGGCCGGCGGATACGCAGTATTTT
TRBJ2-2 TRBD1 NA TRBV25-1 CASSDSGQGITGELFF TGTGCCAGCAGTGATTCGGGACAGGGCATCACCGGGGAGCTGTTTTTT
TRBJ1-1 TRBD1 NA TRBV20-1 CSASDRVNTEAFF TGCAGTGCTAGCGACAGGGTGAACACTGAAGCTTTCTTT
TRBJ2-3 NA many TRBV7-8 CASSGYGGPDTQYF TGTGCCAGCAGCGGATACGGGGGGCCAGATACGCAGTATTTT
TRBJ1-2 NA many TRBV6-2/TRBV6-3 CASSYSLPSYGYTF TGTGCCAGCAGTTACAGCCTGCCCTCCTATGGCTACACCTTC
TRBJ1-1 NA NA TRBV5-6 CASSEGGRGNTEAFF TGTGCCAGCAGCGAAGGGGGAAGGGGAAACACTGAAGCTTTCTTT
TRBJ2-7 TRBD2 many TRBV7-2 CASSGGIYEQYF TGTGCCAGTAGCGGGGGAATCTACGAGCAGTACTTC
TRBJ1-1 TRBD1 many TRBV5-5 CASSLTGPGGNPEAFF TGTGCCAGCAGCTTGACGGGTCCAGGGGGGAACCCTGAAGCTTTCTTT
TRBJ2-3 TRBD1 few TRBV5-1 CASSWTGGYTDTQYF TGCGCCAGCAGCTGGACAGGGGGCTACACAGATACGCAGTATTTT